This T cell receptor beta chain emerged from a study of blood T cell repertoires in COVID-19. The wider study: From T cells, B-cell-depleted T cells, or PBMCs came the material, which was cDNA or gDNA.

Sequencing was performed with immunoSEQ multiplex PCR; in TCRdb, only in-frame clones are kept and a portion is missing. The sample contains about 200,000 clones, roughly 94% of which appear only once. Between the trimmed V and J ends, which lost 4 bases and 7 bases, there was a span of 18 bases. Germline loops: CDR1 SGHRS, CDR2 YFSETQ. The CDR3 is made up of 14 amino acids. The sequenced sample was peripheral blood. This TCR was recovered from a man aged 25-45 years with COVID-19, enrolled during active disease. The V gene is TRBV5-1, the J gene TRBJ2-7, with D possibly matching TRBD2 (5 bases). CDR3 bases: TGCGCCAGCAGCCGCCCCCGGGAAGCTTCGGAGCAGTACTTC. Amino acids: CASSRPREASEQYF. Drawing the rest from reference TRBV5-1 and TRBJ2-7, the complete variable domain is KAGVTQTPRYLIKTRGQQVTLSCSPISGHRSVSWYQQTPGQGLQFLFEYFSETQRNKGNFPGRFSGRQFSNSRSEMNVSTLELGDSALYLCASSRPREASEQYFGPGTRLTVT.